The 17 T cell receptor beta chains in this list originate from one sample, sequenced in a study of T cells in Graves' hyperthyroidism and ophthalmopathy. Researchers amplified the TCR beta CDR3 regions from RNA transcripts. The HTBI primer set drove a first-round RT-PCR of the TCR CDR3. TCRdb reprocessed the multiplex PCR reads with MiXCR, giving one entry per CDR3 protein. The profile shows 750,000 to 900,000 distinct CDR3 sequences, over 35% of them singletons. The specimen was blood. These receptors all come from a man between 18 and 29 years old with Graves' hyperthyroidism.

This clonotype occurred once. The chain links TRBV6-1 to TRBJ1-1; unclear D gene. The germline gives CDR1 MNHNS, CDR2 SASEGT. V lost 2 bases and J 5 bases, leaving 12 bases between the germline ends. The CDR3 extends over 14 amino acids. CDR3 amino acids: CASSELRAQTEAFF. For the CDR3, the DNA is TGTGCCAGCAGTGAATTAAGGGCGCAGACTGAAGCTTTCTTT.

Details on this clonotype: A read error is possible here, since a much larger clone lies one base away. The rearrangement uses TRBV10-3 and TRBJ1-2, with 7 bases aligning to TRBD1. With 6 bases clipped from V and 7 bases from J, the junction kept 8 bases outside the gene matches. The CDR3 is 13 amino acids. Per germline, CDR1 ENHRY and CDR2 SYGVKD. CDR3 DNA sequence: TGTGCCATCAGCTGGGGACAGATCTCTGGCTACACCTTC. The encoded protein is CAISWGQISGYTF.

In this sample, this clonotype turned up a few times. The chain joins TRBV5-6 to TRBJ2-2, with D possibly called TRBD1 or TRBD2 (5 bases each). Germline CDR1 SGHDT, CDR2 YYEEEE. CDR3 length: 16 residues. The V end was cut by 2 bases, the J end by 6 bases, with 17 bases between. CDR3 amino acids: CASSFPQAGGPGELFF. CDR3 nucleotide sequence: TGTGCCAGCAGCTTCCCACAGGCGGGCGGGCCCGGGGAGCTGTTTTTT.

The chain uses TRBV4-1 and TRBJ2-2, with D hard to call. Between the trimmed V and J ends, which lost 3 bases and 11 bases, there was a span of 13 bases. The CDR3 has 13 residues. CDR1 MGHRA and CDR2 YSYEKL come from the germline V gene. CDR3 amino acids: CASSHSLPSELFF. The CDR3 DNA is TGCGCCAGCAGCCATTCCCTTCCCTCCGAGCTGTTTTTT.

This clonotype has a handful of counts. The J gene is TRBJ2-2, the V gene TRBV6-5, with D perhaps TRBD1 (6 bases). From germline, CDR1 is MNHEY and CDR2 SVGAGI. The CDR3 spans 14 residues. Trimming stripped 10 bases from V and 0 bases from J, with 12 bases between. CDR3 coding DNA: TGTGCCATCACGCGGACAGCGAACACCGGGGAGCTGTTTTTT. Protein sequence: CAITRTANTGELFF.

The V call is TRBV20-1, the J call TRBJ2-7; maybe TRBD2 (5 bases). V was shortened by 6 bases and J by 2 bases, with 14 bases between the two germline ends. CDR1 DFQATT and CDR2 SNEGSKA come from the germline V gene (reference sequence). This CDR3 comprises 13 residues. The CDR3 reads CSAQDFSPYEQYF. CDR3 nucleotides: TGCAGTGCCCAGGACTTTTCGCCCTACGAGCAGTACTTC.

Regarding this clonotype: Since a much larger clone is just one base distant, this may be a read error. The J gene is TRBJ1-6, the V gene TRBV20-1, with D possibly matching TRBD1 (6 bases). This CDR3 is built from 14 residues. Germline loops: CDR1 DFQATT, CDR2 SNEGSKA (reference sequence). The chain's CDR3 is CSARIQGQDSPPHF. CDR3 coding DNA: TGCAGTGCTAGAATACAGGGTCAGGATTCACCCCCCCACTTT.

V and J are TRBV25-1 and TRBJ1-5, with 9 bases that match TRBD1. The CDR3 extends over 18 amino acids. With V trimmed by 4 bases and J by 3 bases, 13 bases remained unmatched. The V gene's germline CDR1 is MGHDK and CDR2 SYGVNS. Here the CDR3 DNA reads TGTGCCAGCAGTGCAACCATCCCCGGGACAGGGAACAATCAGCCCCAGCATTTT. Protein product: CASSATIPGTGNNQPQHF.

The CDR3 DNA is TGTGCCAGCAGTTTAAGCGTTCCCAGCCGGGACAAAAACAATCAGCCCCAGCATTTT. It codes for CASSLSVPSRDKNNQPQHF. V gene TRBV12-3 or TRBV12-4 combines with J gene TRBJ1-5, with a possible D match to TRBD1 (6 bases). Trimming stripped 2 bases from V and 3 bases from J, with 23 bases between. CDR3 size: 19 residues.

This clonotype was seen at least ten times. The V gene is TRBV7-9, the J gene TRBJ1-1; perhaps TRBD1 as D (5 bases). Trimming removed 2 bases at V and 7 bases at J, with 11 bases between. The CDR3 extends over 13 amino acids. CDR1 is SEHNR and CDR2 is FQNEAQ in the germline V gene (reference sequence). In nucleotides, the CDR3 is TGTGCCAGCAGCTTAAAGGGTGGGGGTGAAGCTTTCTTT. Its translation is CASSLKGGGEAFF.

Points on this clonotype: A read error may account for a junction end that differs from germline. J is TRBJ1-1 and V is TRBV5-1; no definite D call. CDR3 length: 13 amino acids. Germline CDR1 reads SGHRS; CDR2 reads YFSETQ. The CDR3 protein is CASGLNTNTEAFF. Written as DNA, the CDR3 is TGCGCCAGCGGCTTGAATACCAACACTGAAGCTTTCTTT. The full variable domain, completed using reference TRBV5-1 and TRBJ1-1, is KAGVTQTPRYLIKTRGQQVTLSCSPISGHRSVSWYQQTPGQGLQFLFEYFSETQRNKGNFPGRFSGRQFSNSRSEMNVSTLELGDSALYLCASGLNTNTEAFFGQGTRLTVV.

The sample holds a few counts of this clonotype. The chain links TRBV7-9 to TRBJ1-4; possibly TRBD1 for D (5 bases). CDR1 is SEHNR, CDR2 FQNEAQ, per germline (reference sequence). The CDR3 totals 16 residues. V lost 0 bases, J lost 8 bases, and 16 bases lay in between. The chain's CDR3 is CASSLATGRGSEKLFF. The CDR3 coding sequence is TGTGCCAGCAGCTTAGCCACGGGGAGGGGAAGCGAAAAACTGTTTTTT.

This clonotype occurred many times. The gene calls are TRBV20-1 and TRBJ2-5, with unresolved D. CDR1 is DFQATT, CDR2 SNEGSKA, per germline (reference sequence). The CDR3 covers 10 residues. The germline V and J ends were trimmed by 5 bases and 3 bases, with 4 bases remaining between them. The CDR3 coding sequence is TGCAGTGCTTATAAAGAGACCCAGTACTTC. Its translation is CSAYKETQYF.

The chain employs TRBV5-1 and TRBJ2-5; the match to TRBD1 covers 8 bases. The CDR3 is 16 residues long. V gave up 0 bases and J gave up 5 bases; unmatched junction bases: 9. From germline, CDR1 is SGHRS and CDR2 YFSETQ. The CDR3 DNA is TGCGCCAGCAGCTTGGGACAGGGGAACGGGGCCGAGACCCAGTACTTC. It is translated as CASSLGQGNGAETQYF. The full variable domain, in which reference TRBV5-1 and TRBJ2-5 provide the parts outside the CDR3, is KAGVTQTPRYLIKTRGQQVTLSCSPISGHRSVSWYQQTPGQGLQFLFEYFSETQRNKGNFPGRFSGRQFSNSRSEMNVSTLELGDSALYLCASSLGQGNGAETQYFGPGTRLLVL.

Comment on this clonotype: The CDR3 does not end in the conserved phenylalanine or tryptophan, so this is likely a read error. The chain has TRBV7-3 and TRBJ1-3, with D unresolved. This CDR3 has 13 residues. Trimming removed 6 bases at V and 0 bases at J, with 6 bases between. Germline V lookup: CDR1 SGHTA, CDR2 FQGTGA. CDR3 bases: TGTGCCAGCAGTGCCTCCTCTGGAAACACCATATATTCT. Encoded protein: CASSASSGNTIYS.

This clonotype is a singleton in its sample. One end of the junction fails to match germline, which may point to a read error. The rearrangement joins TRBV7-2 to TRBJ1-4, with 7 nucleotides matching TRBD1. Germline values: CDR1 SGHTA, CDR2 FQGNSA. The CDR3 runs to 16 residues. In nucleotides, the CDR3 is TGCGCCAGCAGCCAAGATTTGAACAGGGGCGGGGAAAAACTGTTTTTT. Its protein is CASSQDLNRGGEKLFF.

V gene TRBV2 combines with J gene TRBJ1-1; D is unresolved. The V and J ends lost 1 base and 6 bases respectively, with 15 bases between them. Per germline, CDR1 SNHLY and CDR2 FYNNEI. The CDR3 length is 15 residues. Here the CDR3 reads CASSEDGRLLPEAFF. The CDR3 DNA sequence: TGTGCCAGCAGTGAAGATGGACGGTTGCTGCCTGAAGCTTTCTTT.